This TCR beta chain is drawn from a study of blood T cell repertoires in COVID-19. As for the study in general: Whether acute or convalescent, the COVID-19 samples came from the United States, Italy and Spain. PBMCs, B-cell-depleted T cells, or T cells provided the cDNA or gDNA that made up the material.

The CDR3 has 18 residues. Germline assignment: CDR1 LGHDT and CDR2 YNNKEL (reference sequence). Data came from immunoSEQ multiplex PCR; TCRdb stores just in-frame clones and leaves some out. This table holds roughly 200,000 clones, around 83% found once. This clone was detected only a few times. A junction boundary mismatches the germline segment, possibly from a read error. The chain carries TRBV3-1 (or the pseudogene TRBV3-2) and TRBJ1-1; 12 bases line up with TRBD1. The sample comprised peripheral blood. This receptor was identified in an elderly woman with acute or convalescent COVID-19. CDR3 DNA: TGTGCCAGCAGCCAAGCCCCGGGACAGGGGGCGAGGAACCCTGAAGCTTTCTTT. Protein sequence: CASSQAPGQGARNPEAFF.